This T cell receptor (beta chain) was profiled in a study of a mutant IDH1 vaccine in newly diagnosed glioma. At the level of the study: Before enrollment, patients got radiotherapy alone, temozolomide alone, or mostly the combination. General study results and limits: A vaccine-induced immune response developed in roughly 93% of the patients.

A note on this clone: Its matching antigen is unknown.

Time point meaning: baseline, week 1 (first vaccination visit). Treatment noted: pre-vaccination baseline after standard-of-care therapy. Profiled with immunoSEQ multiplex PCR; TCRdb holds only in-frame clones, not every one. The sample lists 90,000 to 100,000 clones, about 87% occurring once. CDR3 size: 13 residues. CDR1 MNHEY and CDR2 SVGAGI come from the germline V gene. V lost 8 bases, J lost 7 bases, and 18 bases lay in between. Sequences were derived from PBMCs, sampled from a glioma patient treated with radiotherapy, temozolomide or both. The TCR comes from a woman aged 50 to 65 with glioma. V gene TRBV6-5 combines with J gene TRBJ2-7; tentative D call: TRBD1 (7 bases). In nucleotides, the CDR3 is TGTGCCAGCCGCCCATCGACAGGGAGGGAGCAGTACTTC. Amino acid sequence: CASRPSTGREQYF.